Listed below are T cell receptor beta chains from one sample, sequenced in a study of blood T cell repertoires in COVID-19. Assay: immunoSEQ multiplex PCR; the TCRdb copy retains only in-frame clones and omits some. The sample includes roughly 440,000 clones, about 91% of them seen just once. Sequences were obtained from peripheral blood. The receptors shown here come from a woman aged 45-65 years with COVID-19, enrolled during active disease. The CDR3 runs from the conserved cysteine through the conserved F or W. The order of the fields is D gene, J gene, V gene, CDR3 length, CDR3 protein. A D gene is named only where the DNA matches it firmly.

- | TRBJ1-3 | TRBV29-1 | 12 | CSVESVGNTIYF
- | TRBJ2-1 | TRBV19 | 14 | CASKVSQAGDEQFF
- | TRBJ1-5 | TRBV6-6 | 12 | CANGGSNQPQHF
- | TRBJ1-6 | TRBV2 | 15 | CAGSRDTYHNSPLHF
TRBD1 | TRBJ2-7 | TRBV2 | 13 | CASLAGGYGEQYF
- | TRBJ1-1 | TRBV19 | 14 | CASSIGAMNTEAFF
- | TRBJ1-2 | TRBV4-1 | 13 | CASSQDPTWGYTF
TRBD1 | TRBJ2-7 | TRBV24-1 | 15 | CATSDPRDRGREQYF
- | TRBJ1-2 | TRBV19 | 14 | CASSIDSGDYGYTF
- | TRBJ1-2 | TRBV5-1 | 18 | CASSSPPGTPYSNYGYTF
TRBD1 | TRBJ1-1 | TRBV3-1/TRBV3-2 | 18 | CASSPRPGQGVPNTEAFF